These 21 T cell receptor beta chains were all obtained from the same sample, sequenced in a study of cytomegalovirus exposure and HLA in healthy donors. Amplification used 60 Vbeta primers and 13 Jbeta primers. Generated by immunoSEQ multiplex PCR, the TCRdb table keeps only in-frame clones and is missing some. The sample has fewer than 85,000 clones, approximately 70% seen once. The sample taken for sequencing was PBMCs. Receptor source: a man aged 55-75 years in good health and CMV-seropositive.

The rearrangement joins TRBV12-5 to TRBJ2-1; maybe TRBD2 (6 bases). The CDR3 consists of 13 residues. In germline, CDR1 is LGHNT, CDR2 FRNRAP. Trimming pared 6 bases from V and 4 bases from J, leaving 10 bases between. This chain's CDR3 is CASGRSGYNEQFF. DNA of the CDR3: TGTGCTAGTGGCCGTAGCGGATACAATGAGCAGTTCTTC.

This chain connects TRBV7-8 to TRBJ2-1, with 7 bases matching TRBD1. In germline, CDR1 is SGHVS, CDR2 FQNEAQ. This CDR3 has 17 amino acids. Trimming cost V 1 base and J 6 bases; bases outside gene matches: 12. The DNA for the CDR3 is TGTGCCAGCAGCTTAGGAGGGCGAGGGGGCGAAGGCAATGAGCAGTTCTTC. Translating gives CASSLGGRGGEGNEQFF.

There are a few counts of this clone. The chain employs TRBV5-1 and TRBJ1-2, with D unresolved. Germline CDR1 SGHRS, CDR2 YFSETQ. Trimming took 2 bases from V and 8 from J, leaving 10 bases between them. The CDR3 runs 12 residues. CDR3: CASSLGWEGYTF. The CDR3 DNA reads as TGCGCCAGCAGCTTAGGTTGGGAGGGCTACACCTTC.

This rearrangement joins TRBV19 to TRBJ2-7, with 10 bases matching TRBD1. CDR1 and CDR2 (germline): LNHDA, SQIVND (reference sequence). V lost 8 bases and J lost 4; bases outside the gene matches: 8. The CDR3 is 14 residues long. CDR3 residues: CASSRDRGSYEQYF. DNA for the CDR3: TGTGCCAGTTCCAGGGACAGGGGTTCTTACGAGCAGTACTTC.

The chain carries TRBV12-5 and TRBJ1-5; TRBD1 agrees at 9 bases. The CDR3 runs 14 residues. Looked up from germline, CDR1 is LGHNT and CDR2 is FRNRAP. With 9 bases clipped from V and 6 bases from J, the junction kept 9 bases outside the gene matches. CDR3 nucleotides: TGTGCTAGCGCATCCGGGACAGGGATTCAGCCCCAGCATTTT. Its protein product is CASASGTGIQPQHF. Variable domain in full (rest from reference TRBV12-5 and TRBJ1-5): DARVTQTPRHKVTEMGQEVTMRCQPILGHNTVFWYRQTMMQGLELLAYFRNRAPLDDSGMPKDRFSAEMPDATLATLKIQPSEPRDSAVYFCASASGTGIQPQHFGDGTRLSIL.

The V gene is TRBV2, the J gene TRBJ1-2; D remains unclear. V shed 1 base and J shed 10 bases, with 13 bases lying between them. This CDR3 spans 13 amino acids. From germline, CDR1 is SNHLY and CDR2 FYNNEI. In nucleotides, the CDR3 is TGTGCCAGCAGTGAAGGACCTTCGACATCCTACACCTTC. This translates into CASSEGPSTSYTF.

The V gene is TRBV15, the J gene TRBJ1-4, with 10 bases fitting TRBD1. V lost 4 bases to trimming and J lost 8 bases; unmatched junction nucleotides: 4. Germline CDR1 is LNHNV and CDR2 is YYDKDF (reference sequence). The CDR3 loop spans 14 amino acids. The CDR3 DNA is TGTGCCACCAGCATGCGGGACAGGGGAGAAAAACTGTTTTTT. This encodes CATSMRDRGEKLFF.

The V and J genes are TRBV28 and TRBJ2-5; 7 positions match TRBD2. V was pared by 6 bases and J by 1 base, with 2 bases of the junction left unmatched. The CDR3 loop spans 13 amino acids. Germline-derived CDR1 and CDR2 are MDHEN and SYDVKM. The CDR3 DNA follows: TGTGCCAGCAGCCGCGGGAGCCAAGAGACCCAGTACTTC. Amino acid sequence: CASSRGSQETQYF.

J is TRBJ1-2 and V is TRBV7-8; 7 nucleotides align to TRBD1. This CDR3 contains 15 residues. After removal of 5 bases from V and 1 base from J, the junction contained 7 bases not matched to a gene. Germline CDR1 and CDR2: SGHVS and FQNEAQ. This CDR3 reads CASSRLGQINYGYTF. The DNA of the CDR3 is TGTGCCAGCAGCCGACTGGGACAGATTAACTATGGCTACACCTTC.

This clone came up a few times. The rearrangement links TRBV6-1 to TRBJ2-2; a weak D match, TRBD1 (5 bases). The CDR3 length is 14 residues. Germline loops: CDR1 MNHNS, CDR2 SASEGT. Trimming removed 8 bases from V and 6 bases from J, with 16 bases in between. The CDR3 nucleotides read TGTGCCAGCTTACCCCAGGGTTTCCCCGGGGAGCTGTTTTTT. Translation: CASLPQGFPGELFF.

The CDR3 here is CASSPGQGVGEKLFF. The CDR3 DNA follows: TGTGCCAGCAGTCCCGGACAGGGGGTAGGAGAAAAACTGTTTTTT. The rearrangement joins TRBV28 to TRBJ1-4; 10 bases match TRBD1. After removal of 5 bases from V and 8 bases from J, the junction contained 8 bases not matched to a gene. CDR1 and CDR2 (germline): MDHEN, SYDVKM. The CDR3 spans 15 residues.

The chain has TRBV2 and TRBJ2-2; 8 nucleotides align to TRBD2. After removal of 5 bases from V and 0 bases from J, the junction contained 2 bases not matched to a gene. CDR1 and CDR2 (germline): SNHLY, FYNNEI. This CDR3 is built from 15 residues. The CDR3: CASSPLAANTGELFF. The DNA for the CDR3 is TGTGCCAGCAGTCCACTAGCGGCGAACACCGGGGAGCTGTTTTTT.

This chain links TRBV11-3 with TRBJ1-1; unclear D gene. The germline V and J ends were trimmed by 4 bases and 1 base, with 7 bases remaining between them. From germline, CDR1 is SGHNT and CDR2 YENEEA. This CDR3 spans 13 amino acids. The CDR3 sequence: CASSSRQNTEAFF. The DNA for the CDR3 is TGTGCCAGCAGCTCCCGACAGAACACTGAAGCTTTCTTT. The entire variable domain, with the rest obtained from reference TRBV11-3 and TRBJ1-1, is as follows: EAGVVQSPRYKIIEKKQPVAFWCNPISGHNTLYWYLQNLGQGPELLIRYENEEAVDDSQLPKDRFSAERLKGVDSTLKIQPAELGDSAVYLCASSSRQNTEAFFGQGTRLTVV.

The chain combines TRBV6-5 with TRBJ2-7; 12 bases align to TRBD2. Trimming took 4 bases from V and 5 from J; bases not matched to a gene: 6. The CDR3 covers 15 residues. Germline V lookup: CDR1 MNHEY, CDR2 SVGAGI. The CDR3 DNA reads as TGTGCCAGCAGTTTAACTAGCGGGGGGCCCCACGAGCAGTACTTC. Amino acid sequence: CASSLTSGGPHEQYF.

The J gene is TRBJ1-2, the V gene TRBV6-1, with TRBD1 identical over 9 bases. This CDR3 contains 17 residues. Germline V gene sequence: CDR1 MNHNS, CDR2 SASEGT. V lost 4 bases and J lost 2; bases outside the gene matches: 11. The CDR3 DNA sequence: TGTGCCAGCAGTGGGGCCCCTGGGACAGGGTTCAACTATGGCTACACCTTC. Translated, it gives CASSGAPGTGFNYGYTF.

The genes are TRBV30 and TRBJ1-2; D might be TRBD1 (6 bases). The CDR3 sequence is 15 residues long. Trimming shortened V by 0 bases and J by 4 bases, and 15 bases separated the two germline ends. Germline V gives CDR1 GTSNPN, CDR2 SVGIG (reference sequence). Here the CDR3 reads CAWSVGGVERYGYTF. The CDR3, as DNA: TGTGCCTGGAGTGTAGGGGGGGTTGAGCGCTATGGCTACACCTTC.

The V call is TRBV29-1, the J call TRBJ2-5; the match to TRBD1 covers 7 bases. After removal of 6 bases from V and 3 bases from J, the junction contained 13 bases not matched to a gene. The length of the CDR3 is 15 residues. Germline V gives CDR1 SQVTM, CDR2 ANQGSEA. The CDR3 sequence: CSVVDLGTAKETQYF. CDR3 DNA sequence: TGCAGCGTCGTCGATCTCGGGACAGCTAAAGAGACCCAGTACTTC.

In this sample, this clone turned up once. The gene calls are TRBV29-1 and TRBJ2-7, with 9 bases fitting TRBD2. CDR1 and CDR2 (germline): SQVTM, ANQGSEA. The CDR3 has 13 amino acids. V gave up 1 base and J gave up 7 bases; unmatched junction bases: 5. The CDR3 protein is CSVEVSGSGEQYF. DNA for the CDR3: TGCAGCGTTGAAGTTAGCGGGAGTGGGGAGCAGTACTTC.

This clone was seen a few times. This chain uses TRBV11-2 with TRBJ2-7, with 7 bases that match TRBD1. Germline-derived CDR1 and CDR2 are SGHAT and FQNNGV. Trimming at V came to 3 bases and at J to 2 bases, leaving 4 bases not matched to a gene. The CDR3 totals 14 residues. The CDR3 DNA is TGTGCCAGCAGCTTTGGGACAGAAGCCTACGAGCAGTACTTC. Its translation is CASSFGTEAYEQYF.

The gene calls are TRBV5-5 and TRBJ2-7; no clear D. This CDR3 is 14 amino acids long. Germline lookup yields CDR1 SGHKS and CDR2 YYEKEE (reference sequence). The V end lost 1 base, the J end lost 2 bases, and 10 bases lay between the germline ends. The CDR3 DNA reads TGTGCCAGCAGCTTGATTCAGTATACCTACGAGCAGTACTTC. As protein: CASSLIQYTYEQYF.

The chain couples TRBV4-3 to TRBJ2-5; a possible D gene is TRBD2 (6 bases). CDR1 and CDR2 from the germline V gene are LGHNA and YSLEER. V was trimmed by 1 base and J by 5 bases, leaving 17 bases between them. The CDR3 contains 16 residues. This CDR3 is CASSQGRWNREETQYF. The DNA for the CDR3 is TGCGCCAGCAGCCAAGGGCGGTGGAACCGGGAGGAGACCCAGTACTTC.